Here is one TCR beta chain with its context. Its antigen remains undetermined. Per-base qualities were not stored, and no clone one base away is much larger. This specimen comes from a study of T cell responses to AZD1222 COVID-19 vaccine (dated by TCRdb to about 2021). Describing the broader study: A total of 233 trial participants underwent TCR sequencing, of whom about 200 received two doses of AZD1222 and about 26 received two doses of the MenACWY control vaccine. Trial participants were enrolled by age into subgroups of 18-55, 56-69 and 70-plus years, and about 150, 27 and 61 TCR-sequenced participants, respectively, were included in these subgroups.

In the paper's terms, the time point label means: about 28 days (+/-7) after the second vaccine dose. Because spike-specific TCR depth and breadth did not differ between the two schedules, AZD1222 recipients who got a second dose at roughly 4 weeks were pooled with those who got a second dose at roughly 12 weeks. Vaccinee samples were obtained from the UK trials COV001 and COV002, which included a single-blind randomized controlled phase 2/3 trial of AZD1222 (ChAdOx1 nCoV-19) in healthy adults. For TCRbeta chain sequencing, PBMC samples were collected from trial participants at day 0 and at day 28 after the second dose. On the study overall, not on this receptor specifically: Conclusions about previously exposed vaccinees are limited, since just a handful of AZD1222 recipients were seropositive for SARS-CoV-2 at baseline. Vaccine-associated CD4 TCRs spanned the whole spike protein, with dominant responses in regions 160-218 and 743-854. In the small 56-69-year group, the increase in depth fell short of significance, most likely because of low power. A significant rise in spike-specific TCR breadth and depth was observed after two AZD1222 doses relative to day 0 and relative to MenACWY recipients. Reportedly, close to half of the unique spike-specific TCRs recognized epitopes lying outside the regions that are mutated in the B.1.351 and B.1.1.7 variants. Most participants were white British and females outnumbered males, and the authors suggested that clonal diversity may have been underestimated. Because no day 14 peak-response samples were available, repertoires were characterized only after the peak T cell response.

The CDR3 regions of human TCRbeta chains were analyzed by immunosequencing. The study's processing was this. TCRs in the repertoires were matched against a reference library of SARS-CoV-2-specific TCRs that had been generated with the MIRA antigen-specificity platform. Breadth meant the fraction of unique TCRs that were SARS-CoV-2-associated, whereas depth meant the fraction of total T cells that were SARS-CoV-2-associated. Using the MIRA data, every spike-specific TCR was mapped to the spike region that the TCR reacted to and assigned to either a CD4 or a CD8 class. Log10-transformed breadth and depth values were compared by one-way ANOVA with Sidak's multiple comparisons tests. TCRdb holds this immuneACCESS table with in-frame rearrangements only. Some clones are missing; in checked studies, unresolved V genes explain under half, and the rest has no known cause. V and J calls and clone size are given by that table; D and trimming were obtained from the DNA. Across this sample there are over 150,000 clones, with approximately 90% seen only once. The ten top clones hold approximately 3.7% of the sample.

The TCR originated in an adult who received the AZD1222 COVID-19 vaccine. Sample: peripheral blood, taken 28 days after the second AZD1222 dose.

The CDR3 corresponds to CASSIQQETQYF. In nucleotides, the sequence is TGCGCCAGCAGCATACAGCAAGAGACCCAGTACTTC. The chain employs TRBV5-1 and TRBJ2-5; the D segment cannot be called with confidence. The germline V gene supplies CDR1 SGHRS and CDR2 YFSETQ. The CDR3 goes from the cysteine to the phenylalanine over 12 residues. CDR3 DNA is the only sequence kept; it has 36 bases, read in frame from the first base. V drops 4 bases and J drops 2 bases, leaving 6 bases in between.